This T cell receptor beta chain came from a study of identical twins. V was trimmed by 3 bases and J by 10 bases, leaving 10 bases between them. CDR3 size: 12 residues. From germline, CDR1 is SGHDN and CDR2 FVKESK. In TCRdb, the 5' RACE reads were re-called with MiXCR into one record per CDR3 protein. The sample consists of some 900,000 distinct CDR3 sequences, approximately 13% of them appearing once. In addition, the sample was reused for a study of yellow fever vaccine responses in identical twins.

The sequenced sample consisted of PBMCs. This chain links TRBV14 with TRBJ2-1, with D hard to call. This receptor was taken from a woman aged 18-30 years in good health. The CDR3, as DNA: TGTGCCAGCAGCCACGCCTCTTGGGAGCAGTTCTTC. It encodes CASSHASWEQFF.